The 14 T cell receptor beta chains in this list originate from one sample, sequenced in a study of post-analysis software for immune sequencing data (dated by TCRdb to about 2015). Results and caveats for the whole study, not just this receptor: Patients showed significantly higher frequencies than controls for five TRBV segments, among them TRBV5-6, TRBV5-1 and TRBV20-1.

These receptors are not linked to any known antigen. Libraries were constructed by PCR. These reads were obtained on an Illumina HiSeq 2500. To reduce PCR and sequencing biases, unique molecular identifiers were incorporated into the TCR beta cDNA libraries. The public reads were reprocessed in TCRdb via fastp at Q25 and MiXCR, keeping in-frame beta chains. Under each unique CDR3 protein, matching rows form one entry showing the most common genes and DNA. The sample includes a few hundred thousand distinct CDR3 sequences, with approximately 34% observed a single time. Roughly 4.8% of the sample is in the top ten clones. The sample taken for sequencing was blood. Every receptor here comes from a girl between 5 and 17 years old with multiple sclerosis.

This clonotype was counted many times. V usage is TRBV24-1 and J usage is TRBJ2-6, with D perhaps matching TRBD2 (6 bases). The CDR3 sequence is 16 residues long. V lost 9 bases and J 0 bases, leaving 14 bases between the germline ends. Germline-derived CDR1 and CDR2 are KGHDR and SFDVKD. The CDR3 region has the DNA TGTGCCACCGCGGGACCCGGGAACTCTGGGGCCAACGTCCTGACTTTC. This translates into CATAGPGNSGANVLTF.

The rearrangement joins TRBV29-1 to TRBJ2-5; no definite D call. The CDR3 totals 13 residues. V lost 1 base and J lost 1, with 7 bases in between. The germline gives CDR1 SQVTM, CDR2 ANQGSEA. The CDR3 region is CSVEAYSQETQYF. CDR3 nucleotide sequence: TGCAGCGTTGAAGCTTACAGCCAAGAGACCCAGTACTTC.

The chain carries TRBV18 and TRBJ2-3, with 9 bases identical to TRBD2. The CDR3 totals 16 residues. With 0 bases clipped from V and 2 bases from J, the junction kept 3 bases outside the gene matches. CDR1 and CDR2 (germline): KGHSH, LQKENI. The chain's CDR3 is CASSPPRLADTDTQYF. The CDR3 DNA reads as TGTGCCAGCTCACCACCTCGACTAGCGGACACAGATACGCAGTATTTT. Variable domain in full (rest from reference TRBV18 and TRBJ2-3): NAGVMQNPRHLVRRRGQEARLRCSPMKGHSHVYWYRQLPEEGLKFMVYLQKENIIDESGMPKERFSAEFPKEGPSILRIQQVVRGDSAAYFCASSPPRLADTDTQYFGPGTRLTVL.

This clonotype was seen once. A much larger clone sits a single nucleotide away, making a read error possible. The J gene is TRBJ1-2, the V gene TRBV20-1, with D maybe TRBD1 (5 bases). V lost 7 bases to trimming and J lost 4 bases, with 16 bases between them. CDR3 length equals 13 residues. The germline gives CDR1 DFQATT, CDR2 SNEGSKA (reference sequence). The CDR3: CSGQQERPYGYTF. For the CDR3, the DNA is TGCAGTGGCCAACAGGAAAGACCCTATGGCTACACCTTC.

At least ten counts were recorded for this clonotype. The chain combines TRBV10-3 with TRBJ1-5, with unresolved D. This CDR3 region has 13 residues. With 8 bases removed from V and 1 base from J, the gap between germline ends came to 9 bases. Germline CDR1 reads ENHRY; CDR2 reads SYGVKD. The chain's CDR3 is CAIGSISNQPQHF. As DNA, the CDR3 is TGTGCCATCGGATCCATCAGCAATCAGCCCCAGCATTTT.

This chain joins TRBV24-1 and TRBJ2-5; no firm D call. This CDR3 has 14 residues. Germline assignment: CDR1 KGHDR and CDR2 SFDVKD. Trimming left V 6 bases short and J 5 bases short, with 15 bases between. The CDR3 spells CATSLGQLEETQYF. The CDR3 DNA is TGTGCCACCAGTCTAGGGCAGTTGGAGGAGACCCAGTACTTC.

In this sample, this clonotype turned up a few times. This may stem from a read error, because a much larger clone lies one nucleotide away. The chain recombines TRBV10-3 with TRBJ1-2; no reliable D call. Germline V gives CDR1 ENHRY, CDR2 SYGVKD. CDR3 length: 14 amino acids. The CDR3 protein is CVISEGRANYGYTF. CDR3 coding DNA: TGTGTCATCAGTGAGGGCCGGGCCAACTATGGCTACACCTTC.

To note about this clonotype: At one boundary the junction diverges from the germline segment, which might be a read error. V and J are TRBV12-3 or TRBV12-4 and TRBJ2-3; TRBD1 agrees at 7 bases. The CDR3 is made up of 16 amino acids. As DNA, the CDR3 is TGTGCCAGCAGTTTAGGACGGTCAGTAGGGACAGATACGCTGTATTTT. This gives the protein CASSLGRSVGTDTLYF.

This clonotype has ten or more counts. This rearrangement joins TRBV5-1 to TRBJ2-1; TRBD2 matches at 9 bases. Unmatched junction bases numbered 12, after V lost 5 bases and J lost 6 bases. This CDR3 is built from 16 residues. Germline CDR1 is SGHRS and CDR2 is YFSETQ. The CDR3 nucleotides read TGCGCCAGCAGAGCTTATGGCGGGGGGGCAACCAATGAGCAGTTCTTC. This encodes CASRAYGGGATNEQFF. The full variable domain, with the rest looked up from reference TRBV5-1 and TRBJ2-1, is KAGVTQTPRYLIKTRGQQVTLSCSPISGHRSVSWYQQTPGQGLQFLFEYFSETQRNKGNFPGRFSGRQFSNSRSEMNVSTLELGDSALYLCASRAYGGGATNEQFFGPGTRLTVL.

This rearrangement joins TRBV14 to TRBJ2-1, with 8 positions matching TRBD2. CDR1 and CDR2 from the germline V gene are SGHDN and FVKESK. V lost 1 base and J lost 5; bases outside the gene matches: 10. The CDR3 consists of 17 residues. CDR3 sequence (DNA): TGTGCCAGCAGCCAAGTTTATCGATTAGCGGGGAACAATGAGCAGTTCTTC. Its translation: CASSQVYRLAGNNEQFF.

This clonotype was counted many times. V usage is TRBV28 and J usage is TRBJ2-7, with 7 bases lining up with TRBD1. V was pared by 3 bases and J by 7 bases, with 6 bases of the junction left unmatched. The CDR3 length is 13 residues. CDR1 and CDR2 (germline): MDHEN, SYDVKM. The CDR3 here is CASSFRGQKEQYF. CDR3 nucleotides: TGTGCCAGCAGTTTTAGGGGACAGAAAGAGCAGTACTTC.

The J gene is TRBJ2-7, the V gene TRBV4-2; D possibly uses TRBD1 or TRBD2 (5 bases each). The germline gives CDR1 LGHNA, CDR2 YNFKEQ. This CDR3 spans 15 amino acids. The ends were cut back, 4 bases at V and 1 base at J, with 14 bases in the middle. CDR3 in DNA: TGTGCCAGCAGCCCGGGGCACACGCGGTCCTACGAGCAGTACTTC. It codes for CASSPGHTRSYEQYF.

This chain links TRBV12-3 or TRBV12-4 with TRBJ2-1; TRBD2 aligns across 8 bases. The CDR3 covers 17 residues. The V segment lost 5 bases and the J segment 4 bases; nucleotides outside the gene matches: 13. CDR3 sequence reads: CASSIHRAGGLYNEQFF. The CDR3 DNA reads as TGTGCCAGCAGTATCCACAGGGCGGGGGGCTTATACAATGAGCAGTTCTTC.

This clonotype was detected ten times or more. The chain joins TRBV28 to TRBJ1-2, with D unresolved. The germline CDR1 and CDR2 sequences are MDHEN and SYDVKM. Trimming stripped 2 bases from V and 4 bases from J, with 8 bases between. The CDR3 sequence is 13 residues long. The CDR3 DNA reads as TGTGCCAGCAGTTTAGGGCGGAGCTATGGCTACACCTTC. It translates to CASSLGRSYGYTF.